Listed below are T cell receptor beta chains from one sample, sequenced in a study of cytomegalovirus exposure and HLA in healthy donors. Using immunoSEQ multiplex PCR, the repertoire was profiled, and TCRdb retains in-frame clones only, with some absent. The data hold hundreds of thousands of clones, with approximately 83% observed a single time. Sequenced input: PBMCs. These receptor sequences come from a young woman in good health and CMV-seropositive. Both conserved end residues are trimmed from each CDR3. Not every row has a clone size; where given, it reads once, few, many or a size class.

clone_size j_call v_call cdr3_aa
- TRBJ2-7 TRBV27 ASSPFSGREDEQH
- TRBJ1-1 TRBV7-9 ASRRQGSTEAF
once TRBJ2-3 TRBV6-6 ASSYSVTSDTDTQY
- TRBJ1-5 TRBV5-6 ASSLTGNNQPQH
- TRBJ2-7 TRBV13 ASSLGGLAGRTYEQY
- TRBJ1-2 TRBV19 ASSIVAENYGYT
few TRBJ2-7 TRBV2 ASKEDHYEQY
- TRBJ2-7 TRBV30 AWSVREGQAYEQY
- TRBJ2-7 TRBV7-9 ASSRGEASSSYEQY
- TRBJ1-1 TRBV6-1 ASSEGTIMNTEAF
- TRBJ1-5 TRBV28 ASSPPQGGDQPQH
- TRBJ1-5 TRBV2 ASHSTGNQPQH
- TRBJ2-2 TRBV27 ASSLNPAGDTGELF
- TRBJ2-7 TRBV5-6 ASSLVGSISYEQY
- TRBJ2-5 TRBV5-4 ASSLGTEETQY
- TRBJ2-1 TRBV18 ASSLPGLAREQF
- TRBJ1-1 TRBV27 ASSSSQGWMTEAF
- TRBJ1-5 TRBV19 ASSKVGRGMDQPQH
- TRBJ2-2 TRBV25-1 ASSEEGANTGELF
- TRBJ1-1 TRBV28 ASSTHGGGVNTEAF
- TRBJ2-2 TRBV5-1 ASSRGQGARTGELF
- TRBJ1-1 TRBV2 ATRGAGLNTEAF
- TRBJ1-2 TRBV27 ASSLQPKYGYT
many TRBJ1-5 TRBV7-2 ASSTKTGDNQPQH
- TRBJ2-5 TRBV6-1 ASSPGTRFQETQY
- TRBJ1-3 TRBV7-9 ASSFTGSAGNTIY
- TRBJ1-2 TRBV11-3 ASSQGQGWDGYT
- TRBJ2-7 TRBV6-1 ASRPDLSGRSEQY
- TRBJ1-5 TRBV6-1 ASSADRGQGNQPQH
few TRBJ1-2 TRBV5-1 ASSLGDIEDGYT
- TRBJ1-1 TRBV5-1 ASSFGTSSNTKAF
- TRBJ2-7 TRBV9 ASSAHGTTTYEQY
- - TRBV27 ASSPGTGHKGQPQY
- TRBJ1-5 TRBV11-2 ASSLEGAHNQPQH
- TRBJ1-5 TRBV28 ASSTIRRPTGIDQPQH
- TRBJ1-2 TRBV28 ASSWAGLYGYT
- TRBJ2-7 TRBV5-1 ASSSTSRRYEQY
- TRBJ1-1 TRBV28 ASSLRNTEAF
- TRBJ1-1 TRBV29-1 SVEIRFQEAF
- TRBJ2-7 TRBV27 ASSHGALGQGANYEQY
once TRBJ2-7 TRBV7-9 ASSLEPQGSDEQY
few TRBJ2-1 TRBV18 ASSPTGGDPNPYNEQF